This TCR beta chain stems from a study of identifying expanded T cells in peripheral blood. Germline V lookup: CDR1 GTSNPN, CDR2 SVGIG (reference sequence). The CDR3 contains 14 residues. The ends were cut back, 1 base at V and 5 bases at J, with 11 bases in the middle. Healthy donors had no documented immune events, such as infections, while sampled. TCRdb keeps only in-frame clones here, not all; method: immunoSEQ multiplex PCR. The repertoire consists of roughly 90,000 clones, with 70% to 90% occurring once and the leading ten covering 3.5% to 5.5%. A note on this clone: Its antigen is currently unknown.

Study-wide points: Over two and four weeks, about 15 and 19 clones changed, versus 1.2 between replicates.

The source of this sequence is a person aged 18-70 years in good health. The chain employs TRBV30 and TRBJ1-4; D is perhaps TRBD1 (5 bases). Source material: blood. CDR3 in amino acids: CAWSGSRGNEKLFF. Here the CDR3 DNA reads TGTGCCTGGAGTGGGTCCCGGGGGAATGAAAAACTGTTTTTT.